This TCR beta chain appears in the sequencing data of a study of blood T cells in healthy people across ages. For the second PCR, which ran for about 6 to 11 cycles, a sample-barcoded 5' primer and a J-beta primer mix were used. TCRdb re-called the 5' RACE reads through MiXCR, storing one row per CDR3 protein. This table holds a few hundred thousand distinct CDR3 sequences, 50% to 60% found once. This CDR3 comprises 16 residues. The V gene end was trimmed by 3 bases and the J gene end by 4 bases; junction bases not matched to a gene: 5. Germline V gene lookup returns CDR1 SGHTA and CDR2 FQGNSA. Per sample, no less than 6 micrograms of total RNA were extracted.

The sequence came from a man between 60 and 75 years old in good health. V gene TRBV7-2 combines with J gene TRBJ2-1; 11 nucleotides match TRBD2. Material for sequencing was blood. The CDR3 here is CASSFTSGGSYNEQFF. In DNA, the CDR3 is TGTGCCAGCAGCTTCACTAGCGGGGGTTCTTACAATGAGCAGTTCTTC.